This is a list of T cell receptor beta chains from one sample in a study of T cell changes during pregnancy in multiple sclerosis. Clones were read by immunoSEQ multiplex PCR, and TCRdb kept only the in-frame ones, dropping some. The sample carries tens of thousands of clones, 88% recorded once. Sample: peripheral blood, taken in the first trimester of pregnancy. Receptors originate from a female donor with multiple sclerosis, enrolled in a pregnancy study. CDR3s include the opening cysteine and the closing phenylalanine or tryptophan. The D gene is left open where the match is weak. Size values are once, few and many counts, or a class for expanded clones, and some rows have none.

V	size	J	D	DNA	CDR3
TRBV7-9	-	TRBJ1-2	TRBD1	TGTGCCAGCAGCCCGAATTTATCCCCCTCCACAGACAGGGATGGCTACACCTTC	CASSPNLSPSTDRDGYTF
TRBV7-9	few	TRBJ2-1	-	TGTGCCAGCAGCTTATTTCCGGGAGTGGTTGAGCAGTTCTTC	CASSLFPGVVEQFF
TRBV6-5	-	TRBJ1-1	-	TGTGCCAGCAGGGTACCGGGACAGAACACTGAAGCTTTCTTT	CASRVPGQNTEAFF
TRBV7-9	-	TRBJ2-3	TRBD2	TGTGCCAGCAGCAAGACTAGCGGGAGGGCCGGGGGGCCAGATACGCAGTATTTT	CASSKTSGRAGGPDTQYF
TRBV19	-	TRBJ1-2	TRBD1	TGTGCCAGTAGGGGAAGCCTCGGACAGGGGGCTGGGAACTATGGCTACACCTTC	CASRGSLGQGAGNYGYTF
TRBV4-3	-	TRBJ2-5	-	TGCGCCAGCAGCCAAGATACAGGGCCCCAAGAGACCCAGTACTTC	CASSQDTGPQETQYF
TRBV2	-	TRBJ1-2	TRBD1	TGTGCCAGCAGTGAACAGGGGGCACCTAACTATGGCTACACCTTC	CASSEQGAPNYGYTF
TRBV28	-	TRBJ1-1	TRBD1	TGTGCCAGCCGACAGGGTCCGAACACTGAAGCTTTCTTT	CASRQGPNTEAFF
TRBV2	-	TRBJ2-3	-	TGTGCCAGCAGTGTGGCTAGTTCTACAGATACGCAGTATTTT	CASSVASSTDTQYF
TRBV6-5	-	TRBJ1-3	-	TGTGCCAGCAAAATTACAGGGAACTCTGGAAACACCATATATTTT	CASKITGNSGNTIYF
TRBV2	-	TRBJ2-1	-	TGTGCCAGCAGCCCAGCGGCAGTCGATGAGCAGTTCTTC	CASSPAAVDEQFF